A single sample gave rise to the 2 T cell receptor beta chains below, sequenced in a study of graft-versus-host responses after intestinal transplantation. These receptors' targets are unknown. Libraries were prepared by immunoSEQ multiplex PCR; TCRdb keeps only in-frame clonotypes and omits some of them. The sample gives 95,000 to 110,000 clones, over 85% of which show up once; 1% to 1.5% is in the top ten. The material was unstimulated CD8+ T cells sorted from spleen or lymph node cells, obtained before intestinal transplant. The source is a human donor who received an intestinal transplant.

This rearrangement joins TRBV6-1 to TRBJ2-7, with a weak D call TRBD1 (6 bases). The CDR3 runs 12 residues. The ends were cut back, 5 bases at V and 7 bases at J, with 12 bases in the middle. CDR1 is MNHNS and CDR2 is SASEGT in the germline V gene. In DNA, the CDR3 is TGTGCCAGCAGTCCACAGGGATTTGAGCAGTACTTC. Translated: CASSPQGFEQYF.

The CDR3 DNA reads TGTGCCAGTAGTATGCAGGTTCATTTAAACACCGGGGAGCTGTTTTTT. This encodes CASSMQVHLNTGELFF. This sequence joins TRBV19 and TRBJ2-2; D is unclear. This CDR3 spans 16 amino acids. Germline V gives CDR1 LNHDA, CDR2 SQIVND (reference sequence). The V end lost 3 bases, the J end lost 2 bases, and 13 bases lay between the germline ends.